The rows below give T cell receptor beta chains drawn from one sample of a study of OX40 agonist ivuxolimab in advanced cancers. The protocol was immunoSEQ multiplex PCR, while the TCRdb copy is restricted to in-frame clones and leaves out a portion. The table lists 65,000 to 80,000 clones, roughly nine tenths of them singletons. The specimen was CD4+ or CD8+ T cells sorted from blood, collected in a trial of the OX40 agonist ivuxolimab. The receptors were gathered from an adult with an advanced solid tumor such as melanoma, head and neck, liver or kidney cancer. The CDR3 runs from the conserved cysteine through the conserved F or W. A D gene is named only where the DNA matches it firmly. Size is stated for part of the rows, as once, few or many counts, or as a class when the clone is expanded.

D gene: NA
V gene: TRBV19
clone size: NA
J gene: TRBJ2-6
CDR3 protein: CASSPRLAGANVLTF

D gene: NA
V gene: TRBV7-8
clone size: NA
J gene: TRBJ2-3
CDR3 protein: CASSLMADTQYF

D gene: TRBD1
V gene: TRBV6-1
clone size: NA
J gene: TRBJ1-1
CDR3 protein: CASSERGDRGWAEAFF

D gene: NA
V gene: TRBV30
clone size: NA
J gene: TRBJ2-5
CDR3 protein: CAWSVLRPGYQETQYF

D gene: NA
V gene: TRBV11-2
clone size: NA
J gene: TRBJ2-2
CDR3 protein: CASSLLRGAGELFF

D gene: NA
V gene: TRBV11-2
clone size: NA
J gene: TRBJ1-1
CDR3 protein: CASSFTGDSLEAFF

D gene: TRBD1
V gene: TRBV4-1
clone size: NA
J gene: TRBJ2-7
CDR3 protein: CASSLGQGIGEQYF

D gene: NA
V gene: TRBV28
clone size: NA
J gene: TRBJ2-7
CDR3 protein: CAILKSGYSYEQYF

D gene: NA
V gene: TRBV6-5
clone size: once
J gene: TRBJ1-1
CDR3 protein: CASSYGTANTEAFF

D gene: NA
V gene: TRBV7-3
clone size: NA
J gene: TRBJ2-1
CDR3 protein: CASSSTDYNEQFF

D gene: NA
V gene: TRBV11-2
clone size: NA
J gene: TRBJ2-3
CDR3 protein: CASRDLADTQYF

D gene: NA
V gene: TRBV7-2
clone size: NA
J gene: TRBJ1-3
CDR3 protein: CASSPLRRTGNTIYF

D gene: TRBD1
V gene: TRBV7-6
clone size: NA
J gene: TRBJ2-7
CDR3 protein: CASSFQGADQYF

D gene: NA
V gene: TRBV7-9
clone size: NA
J gene: TRBJ2-3
CDR3 protein: CASSSTDTQYF

D gene: NA
V gene: TRBV30
clone size: NA
J gene: TRBJ1-1
CDR3 protein: CACRFRDVLHGFF

D gene: TRBD2
V gene: TRBV28
clone size: NA
J gene: TRBJ2-1
CDR3 protein: CASSLGTSGYNEQFF

D gene: NA
V gene: TRBV18
clone size: NA
J gene: TRBJ2-7
CDR3 protein: CASSPPSRGPYEQYF

D gene: NA
V gene: TRBV9
clone size: NA
J gene: TRBJ1-2
CDR3 protein: CASTDLGYGYTF

D gene: NA
V gene: TRBV27
clone size: NA
J gene: TRBJ1-1
CDR3 protein: CASRTVVGRWGGNTEAFF

D gene: NA
V gene: TRBV2
clone size: NA
J gene: TRBJ2-7
CDR3 protein: CAGHWDPSGEQYF

D gene: NA
V gene: TRBV5-5
clone size: NA
J gene: TRBJ2-6
CDR3 protein: CASSLESGANVLTF

D gene: TRBD2
V gene: TRBV19
clone size: once
J gene: TRBJ2-1
CDR3 protein: CASRGLAGFNEQFF

D gene: TRBD2
V gene: TRBV4-2
clone size: NA
J gene: TRBJ2-1
CDR3 protein: CASSQAAGLADYNEQFF

D gene: NA
V gene: TRBV7-9
clone size: NA
J gene: TRBJ1-1
CDR3 protein: CASSFKGADTEAFF

D gene: TRBD2
V gene: TRBV6-6
clone size: NA
J gene: TRBJ2-7
CDR3 protein: CASSYSLAGGYEQYF

D gene: NA
V gene: TRBV5-1
clone size: NA
J gene: TRBJ1-1
CDR3 protein: CASSLGRGAEAFF

D gene: NA
V gene: TRBV13
clone size: NA
J gene: TRBJ2-1
CDR3 protein: CASSKDPSDEQFF

D gene: NA
V gene: TRBV6-6
clone size: NA
J gene: TRBJ1-1
CDR3 protein: CASYSGRGTEAFF

D gene: TRBD2
V gene: TRBV6-1
clone size: NA
J gene: TRBJ2-3
CDR3 protein: CATLGLADTDTQYF

D gene: TRBD1
V gene: TRBV4-1
clone size: NA
J gene: TRBJ2-7
CDR3 protein: CASSSDREGYEQYF

D gene: NA
V gene: TRBV27
clone size: once
J gene: TRBJ2-7
CDR3 protein: CASSLGNEQYF

D gene: TRBD2
V gene: TRBV28
clone size: once
J gene: TRBJ2-2
CDR3 protein: CASSRSGRGTGELFF

D gene: TRBD1
V gene: TRBV15
clone size: NA
J gene: TRBJ1-2
CDR3 protein: CATSRVLAGTDGYTF

D gene: TRBD1
V gene: TRBV30
clone size: NA
J gene: TRBJ2-7
CDR3 protein: CAWNPTGLEQYF

D gene: NA
V gene: TRBV5-4
clone size: NA
J gene: TRBJ1-3
CDR3 protein: CASSSPTAPGNTIYF

D gene: NA
V gene: TRBV15
clone size: NA
J gene: TRBJ1-1
CDR3 protein: CATSRPSDVTEAFF